This TCR beta chain was recovered during a study of neurological immune-mediated disorders. TCRdb reanalysed the 5' RACE reads using MiXCR and keeps one entry per CDR3 protein. Found here are fewer than 20,000 distinct CDR3 sequences, around 3.4% of them singletons; the top ten hold roughly 21%. This clonotype was detected many times. The CDR3 runs to 17 residues. The V gene's germline CDR1 is SGHRS and CDR2 YFSETQ. V lost 4 bases and J lost 0, with 20 bases in between. The sequence came from a woman aged 40 to 49 in good health. This chain links TRBV5-1 with TRBJ2-7, with D maybe TRBD2 (6 bases). Sample: CD8+ T cells from blood. The CDR3 DNA sequence: TGCGCCAGCAGCGTAGGTTATTGGGGGAGGAGCTCCTACGAGCAGTACTTC. Its translation is CASSVGYWGRSSYEQYF.